The rows below give T cell receptor beta chains drawn from one sample of a study of OX40 agonist ivuxolimab in advanced cancers. Method: immunoSEQ multiplex PCR; TCRdb's copy keeps in-frame clones and lacks some. Among 76,000 or so clones listed, 70% to 90% were seen once. The sequencing used CD4+ or CD8+ T cells sorted from blood, collected in a trial of the OX40 agonist ivuxolimab. The receptors derive from an adult with an advanced solid tumor such as melanoma, head and neck, liver or kidney cancer. The CDR3 runs from the conserved cysteine through the conserved F or W.

TRBV5-1	TRBJ2-7	CASSPGHTSSYEQYF
TRBV7-8	TRBJ1-5	CASSPAGTGTNQPQHF
TRBV10-3	TRBJ2-5	CAISARWGLGYQETQYF
TRBV5-8	TRBJ2-2	CASSPQVTSGITGELFF
TRBV18	TRBJ1-1	CASSPDSNRRTEAFF
TRBV6-6	TRBJ2-6	CASSSRRSSGANVLTF
TRBV30	TRBJ2-3	CAWKGSTDTQYF
TRBV6-6	TRBJ1-2	CASSQPPNYGYTF
TRBV6-5	TRBJ1-2	CASSYPGEGARYTF
TRBV6-5	TRBJ1-2	CASSSRGRYYGYTF
TRBV18	TRBJ2-1	CASSPGLAGPEQFF
TRBV19	TRBJ1-6	CASRLDGEYNSPLHF
TRBV6-1	TRBJ2-3	CASSETGIAQYF
TRBV7-8	TRBJ1-1	CASSRARGTEAFF
TRBV6-5	TRBJ2-7	CASSNGGATSYEQYF
TRBV19	TRBJ2-2	CASSQTRNTGELFF
TRBV6-6	TRBJ2-5	CASRQIQETQYF
TRBV4-2	TRBJ2-7	CASSQYPPGQGTYEQYF
TRBV19	TRBJ1-5	CASSIDTREVNQPQHF
TRBV5-1	TRBJ2-2	CASSLILAGNTGELFF
TRBV18	TRBJ2-7	CASSLRQGDEQYF
TRBV19	TRBJ1-2	CASSSGPLRGYTF
TRBV5-1	.	CASSFGSAGAYEQYF
TRBV7-6	TRBJ2-2	CASSSGTSGIPTGELFF
TRBV6-5	TRBJ2-7	CASRRSDRGSYEQYF
TRBV27	TRBJ2-2	CASSHPRRGSGELFF
TRBV9	TRBJ2-7	CASSVGQQQAPHEQYF
TRBV5-6	TRBJ2-1	CASSPRKLPYNEQFF
TRBV5-1	TRBJ2-3	CASSRTSGAGDTQYF
TRBV21-1	TRBJ1-4	CASSKREGEEKLFF
TRBV7-3	TRBJ2-1	CASSPVSGTSYNEQFF